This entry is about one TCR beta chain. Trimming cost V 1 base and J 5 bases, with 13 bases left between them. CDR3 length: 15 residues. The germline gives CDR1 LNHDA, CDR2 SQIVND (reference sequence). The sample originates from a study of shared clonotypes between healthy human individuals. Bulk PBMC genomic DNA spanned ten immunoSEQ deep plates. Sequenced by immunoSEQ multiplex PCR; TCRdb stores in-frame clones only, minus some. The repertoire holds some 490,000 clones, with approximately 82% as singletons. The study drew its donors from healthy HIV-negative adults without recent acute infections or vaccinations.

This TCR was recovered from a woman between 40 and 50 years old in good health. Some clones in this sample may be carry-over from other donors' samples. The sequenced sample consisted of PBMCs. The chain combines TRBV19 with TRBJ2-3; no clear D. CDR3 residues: CASSIGTGAVDTQYF. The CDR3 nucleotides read TGTGCCAGTAGTATAGGGACGGGTGCGGTAGATACGCAGTATTTT. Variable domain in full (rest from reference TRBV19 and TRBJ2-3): DGGITQSPKYLFRKEGQNVTLSCEQNLNHDAMYWYRQDPGQGLRLIYYSQIVNDFQKGDIAEGYSVSREKKESFPLTVTSAQKNPTAFYLCASSIGTGAVDTQYFGPGTRLTVL.